This T cell receptor (beta chain) was observed in a study of post-analysis software for immune sequencing data. Overall study findings and caveats: Five TRBV segments, including TRBV5-6, TRBV5-1 and TRBV20-1, were more frequent in patients than controls.

The sample holds a few counts of this clonotype. What it binds is unknown. Germline CDR1 and CDR2: SGHRS and YFSETQ. V shed 5 bases and J shed 2 bases, with 17 bases lying between them. The CDR3 consists of 15 residues. Tagging with unique molecular identifiers was a feature of the TCR beta cDNA libraries. TCRdb re-called the PCR reads with MiXCR, one entry per CDR3 protein. This sample has 550,000 to 700,000 distinct CDR3 sequences; 44% occur once, and the top ten carry roughly 1.8%. The clonotype comes from a girl between 5 and 17 years old with multiple sclerosis. This chain connects TRBV5-1 to TRBJ2-7, with D tentatively TRBD1 (5 bases). The specimen sequenced was blood. CDR3 amino acids: CASRAQPTVTYEQYF. CDR3 coding DNA: TGCGCCAGCAGGGCCCAACCGACAGTTACCTACGAGCAGTACTTC.